This section outlines one T cell receptor (beta chain) sequence together with its context. This clonotype occurred many times. No base-level quality is on record; no much larger clone is a single base apart. The source of the sample is a study of T cells after yellow fever vaccination (dated by TCRdb to about 2019). Background for the entire study: Using CD3, CD45RA, CCR7 and CD95 staining, memory subsets (EM, EMRA, CM and Tscm) were sorted on a BD FACS Aria III. The SMART-Seq v4 Ultra Low Input RNA kit was used to prepare libraries from fractions with low cell numbers. To follow T-cell clones before and after primary and booster YFV17D yellow fever vaccination, bulk TCR alpha and beta repertoires were sequenced over time. Two healthy male donors, one aged 18 to 30 and one aged 30 to 40 years, made up the cohort. Blood was collected at multiple timepoints before and after primary and secondary immunization, and bulk PBMC replicates and cell subsets were isolated. Memory subsets were sorted on days 0, 15 and 45 and at 18 months after primary vaccination, and on days 0, 15 and 45 after the 30-year booster. Findings and caveats that apply to the study as a whole: Because only a couple of donors were included in the study, the extent to which the findings can be generalized is limited. Because abundant contaminating clonotypes from the bulk population could be contained in FACS-sorted repertoires, computational filtering was required. A small share of clonotypes occurred in both CD4 and CD8 compartments, likely arising from convergent recombination. On day 0, almost all vaccine-responding clonotypes were below detection in the sorted memory subsets. Most clones expanded after primary vaccination were re-detected after the booster (96% of CD4 and around 88% of CD8), suggesting broad memory maintenance. Compared with the primary T-cell response, the secondary T-cell response was weaker but faster, peaking on day 5 rather than day 15.

As encoded in the germline V gene, CDR1 is SGHAT while CDR2 is FQNNGV. At the junction V is shortened by 6 bases and J by 5 bases, with 10 bases in between. The CDR3 runs 12 residues from the cysteine to the phenylalanine. Kept here is only the CDR3 DNA, which spans 36 bases and is read in frame from base 1. TCR cDNA was synthesized by 5'RACE template switching, which introduced a universal primer site and unique molecular identifiers. cDNA synthesis was primed from both the TCR alpha and TCR beta constant segments. Library amplification used two PCR steps, and the second PCR step added sample barcodes and sequencing adapters. Sequencing of libraries was done on Illumina HiSeq 2500 (2x100 bp) or NovaSeq (2x150 bp). The study's processing was this. MIGEC handled demultiplexing of reads and collapsing into UMI consensus sequences, while MiXCR performed V(D)J alignment. Vaccine-responding clonotypes were defined with edgeR using replicate PBMC samples, requiring FDR below 0.01 and a log2 fold change above 5 up to day 15. Bulk clonotypes were assigned CD4 or CD8 identity according to which sequenced CD4 or CD8 repertoire held them at higher abundance. To estimate how each clone was distributed across memory phenotypes, clonotype frequencies in memory subsets were weighted by the numbers of FACS-sorted cells. TCRdb passed the public sequencing reads through fastp at Q25 and MiXCR, retaining productive beta sequences. Rows with a matching CDR3 protein are joined into one entry that keeps the most common DNA and genes. The authors' filters were not applied to this entry. The sample profile shows over 25,000 distinct CDR3 sequences; 10% of them were found once. The ten largest clones add up to around 12% of the sample.

In the paper's terms, the treatment or condition label means: live attenuated yellow fever vaccine strain. A standard Ficoll-Paque protocol was used to isolate PBMCs from peripheral blood. The RNeasy Micro Kit was used to extract RNA from sorted memory subsets. The chain employs TRBV11-2 and TRBJ1-1; no D gene call is confident. The TCR originated in a man aged 18 to 30 who received the YFV17D yellow fever vaccine. This material consisted of PBMCs, either bulk or a sorted T-cell subset (CD4+, CD8+, memory, or dextramer-sorted; not recorded which), taken less than 18 days after the first yellow fever vaccination. At the DNA level, the sequence is TGTGCCAGCAGACATACGGGGACTGAAGCTTTCTTT. Its translation reads: CASRHTGTEAFF.